The sequence of this T cell receptor beta chain was determined in a study of T cells in Graves' hyperthyroidism and ophthalmopathy (dated by TCRdb to about 2019). Concerning the study at large: Peripheral blood was collected at initial diagnosis, before any treatment. According to the paper, TCR Vbeta CDR3 sequencing was carried out on some 130 peripheral blood samples, which came from 40 to 45 ophthalmopathy, approximately 72 hyperthyroidism and some 17 progressor patients. TCR V-J signatures able to tell the groups apart were searched for in a discovery cohort of some 97 patients, of whom roughly 42 had Graves' ophthalmopathy and 55 to 65 had stable Graves' hyperthyroidism. The approximately 95 discovery patients were divided at random into training and test sets in a 7:3 ratio. After blood sampling, hyperthyroidism patients were treated with methimazole at a starting dose of 30 mg daily, and ophthalmopathy patients were treated with high-dose intravenous methylprednisolone. Prospective prediction of ophthalmopathy was tested in an independent validation cohort consisting of some 20 hyperthyroidism patients and approximately 16 patients who later progressed to ophthalmopathy. In roughly six Graves' hyperthyroidism patients, the study also compared T-cell repertoires from thyroid tissue with T-cell repertoires from blood.

Stable Graves' hyperthyroidism was defined as the absence of progression to ophthalmopathy over 18 months of follow-up. Hyperthyroidism patients were newly diagnosed, had a disease duration of under 2 months, and were aged 18 to 65 years. Exclusion was applied to patients with uncontrolled infections, other autoimmune diseases, pregnancy or lactation. Clinical symptoms, serum thyroxine and TRAb, thyroid ultrasound, and orbital computed tomography formed the basis for the diagnoses. PBMCs were isolated from 7.5 to 10 ml of fresh peripheral blood by Ficoll-Paque density gradient centrifugation. Trizol reagent was used to extract total RNA, and RNA quality was then checked on an Agilent 2100 Bioanalyzer. The CDR3 runs 14 amino acids, cysteine and phenylalanine included. The read is trimmed to its CDR3 DNA, 42 bases read in frame from base 1. Trimming at the junction amounts to 7 bases on V and 2 bases on J, and the germline ends lie 15 bases apart. CDR1 and CDR2 are read off the germline V gene as MNHNS and SASEGT.

The TCR beta CDR3 regions were amplified from the RNA transcripts. The TCR CDR3 was subjected to a first round of RT-PCR using the HTBI primer set and the Qiagen OneStep RT-PCR kit. A second multiplex PCR round built the libraries, followed by size selection and purification. The libraries were sequenced on an Illumina HiSeq2000 using paired-end 100 bp reads. As for how the authors treated the data: SOAPnuke was used to process the raw data, removing reads that contained adapters or uncalled bases, had a mean Phred below 15, or lacked an exact match to the constant primer or identifier. High-quality paired reads were merged with COPE v1.2.5, and unique nucleotide sequences were defined as clonotypes. MiTCR v1.1 was used to align the clonotypes against IMGT TRBV, TRBD and TRBJ reference segments. Only V-J combinations with frequency above 0.0001, covering 99.2% of repertoires, were analysed. A TCS score was defined as the ratio of F50 (clonal expansion) to E x V (chaos), with BLOSUM62-based TCRdist applied between CDR3 peptides within each V-J. Welch's t-statistics and random forest reduced 500 to 550 V-J features to 13, which were used in a naive Bayes classifier (R e1071). Clones were called with MiXCR by TCRdb after fastp trimmed the public reads at Q25, and only in-frame beta chains were retained. Rows merge per CDR3 protein into single entries with the most common DNA and genes. TCRdb's processing, not the study's, gives the V and J calls here. The sample includes about 720,000 distinct CDR3 sequences, with roughly 15% observed a single time. Under 8.5% of the sample is in the top ten clones.

The research as a whole found: Most expanded thyroid clonotypes (frequency above 0.001) were also detected in blood, a finding suggesting that blood repertoires may reflect thyroid immune responses. No statistical method was used to set the sample size in advance, and investigators knew the group allocation. A 13 V-J signature model separated ophthalmopathy from stable hyperthyroidism, with approximately 87% sensitivity and roughly 81% specificity in cross-validation and 80%/75% in testing. In validation, the model predicted progression to ophthalmopathy a median of roughly 6.5 months before onset, with about 70% sensitivity and around 76% specificity.

As for this clonotype: Which antigen it targets is not known. No base-level quality is on record; no much larger clone is a single base apart.

The sequence was obtained from a man aged 18 to 30 with Graves' hyperthyroidism. The rearrangement joined TRBV6-1 to TRBJ2-7; there is no confident call for the D gene. The sequenced material came from blood. The DNA sequence reads TGTGCCAGCACCAAAGGGTATGATACCTACGAGCAGTACTTC. This gives the protein CASTKGYDTYEQYF.